These T cell receptor beta chains were read from a single sample in a study of blood T cell repertoires in COVID-19. Assay: immunoSEQ multiplex PCR; the TCRdb copy retains only in-frame clones and omits some. The sample includes under 150,000 clones, roughly 80% seen only once; the top ten take around a quarter. Sequencing was done on a sample of peripheral blood. These receptors were collected from a human donor in a cohort sampled during active COVID-19. CDR3s include the opening cysteine and the closing phenylalanine or tryptophan. The D gene is left open where the match is weak. Some rows mark clone size as missing; the rest say once, few, many or name a class of expanded clone.

TRBJ1-1 | TRBV19 | NA | NA | TGTGCCAGTAGTATAACAGGGAGAAGCGAAGCTTTCTTT | CASSITGRSEAFF
TRBJ1-1 | TRBV11-3 | NA | NA | TGTGCCAGCAGCTTAGATTCGTCTGGGCAAAACACTGAAGCTTTCTTT | CASSLDSSGQNTEAFF
TRBJ2-6 | TRBV18 | NA | NA | TGTGCCAGCTCTTGGAGGGTTGACTCTGGGGCCAACGTCCTGACTTTC | CASSWRVDSGANVLTF
TRBJ2-7 | TRBV29-1 | TRBD1 | NA | TGCAGCGCCTTACTACGGACAGGCTACGAGCAGTACTTC | CSALLRTGYEQYF
TRBJ2-5 | TRBV11-3 | TRBD1 | few | TGTGCCAGCAGCCTAAGGACAGGGGAAACAGAGACCCAGTACTTC | CASSLRTGETETQYF
TRBJ2-7 | TRBV18 | TRBD1 | NA | TGTGCCAGCTCACCCCCAGGGGGCCAAAGGTCCGAGCAGTACTTC | CASSPPGGQRSEQYF
TRBJ2-5 | TRBV2 | TRBD2 | NA | TGTGCCAGCAGGGCCGGACTAGCGGGGGTCCAAGAGACCCAGTACTTC | CASRAGLAGVQETQYF
TRBJ2-2 | TRBV27 | TRBD2 | NA | TGTGCCAGCAGTTTATGGGCTAGCGGTAACACCGGGGAGCTGTTTTTT | CASSLWASGNTGELFF
TRBJ2-3 | TRBV28 | NA | NA | TGTGCCAGCAGGGCCTTTAATTTGGGGGCTAGCCCAGATACGCAGTATTTT | CASRAFNLGASPDTQYF
TRBJ1-6 | TRBV2 | TRBD1 | NA | TGTGCCAGCAGTGACGGGTTCAGGACAGGCGAATCACCCCTCCACTTT | CASSDGFRTGESPLHF